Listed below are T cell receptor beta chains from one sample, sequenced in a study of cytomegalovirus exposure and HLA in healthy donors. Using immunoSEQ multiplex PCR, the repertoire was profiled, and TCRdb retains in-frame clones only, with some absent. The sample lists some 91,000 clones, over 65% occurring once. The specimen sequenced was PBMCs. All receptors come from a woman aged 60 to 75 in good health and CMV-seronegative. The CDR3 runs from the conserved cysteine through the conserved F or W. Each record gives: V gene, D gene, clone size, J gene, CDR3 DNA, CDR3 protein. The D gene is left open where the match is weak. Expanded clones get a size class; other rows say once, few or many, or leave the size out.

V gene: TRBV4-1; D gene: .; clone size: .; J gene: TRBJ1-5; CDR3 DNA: TGCGCCAGCAGCCATTCCGGCAATCAGCCCCAGCATTTT; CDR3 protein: CASSHSGNQPQHF
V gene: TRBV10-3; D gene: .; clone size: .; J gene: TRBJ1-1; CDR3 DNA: TGTGCCATCAGTGAGCGGAGGGAAAACACTGAAGCTTTCTTT; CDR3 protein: CAISERRENTEAFF
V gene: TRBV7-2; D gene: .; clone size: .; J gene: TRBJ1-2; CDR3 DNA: TGTGCCAGCAGCTTAGACAGAAGGGGTGGCTACACCTTC; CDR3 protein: CASSLDRRGGYTF
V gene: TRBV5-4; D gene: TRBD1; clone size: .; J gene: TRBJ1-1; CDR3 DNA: TGTGCCAGCAGCTTGGGCAACAGGGGGCGGGTTGAAGCTTTCTTT; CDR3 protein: CASSLGNRGRVEAFF
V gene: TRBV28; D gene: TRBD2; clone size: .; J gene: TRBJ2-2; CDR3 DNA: TGTGCCAGCAGTTTTATCGTAGCGGGAGTCGCCGGGGAGCTGTTTTTT; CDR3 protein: CASSFIVAGVAGELFF
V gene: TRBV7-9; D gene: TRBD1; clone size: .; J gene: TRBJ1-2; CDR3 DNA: TGTGCCAGCAGCTTAGGACAGGGAGGAGGCTACACCTTC; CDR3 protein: CASSLGQGGGYTF
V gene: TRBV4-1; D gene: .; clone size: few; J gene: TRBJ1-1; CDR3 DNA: TGCGCCAGCAGCCAAGATCGGAACACTGAAGCTTTCTTT; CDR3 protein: CASSQDRNTEAFF
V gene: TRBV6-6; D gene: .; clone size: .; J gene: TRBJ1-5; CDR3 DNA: TGTGCCAGCAGGACCAGGGGTCTAGAACCCCAGCATTTT; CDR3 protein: CASRTRGLEPQHF
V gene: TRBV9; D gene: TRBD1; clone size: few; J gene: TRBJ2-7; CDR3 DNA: TGTGCCAGCAGCGTAGAGGGACAGACTCCTCTCTACGAGCAGTACTTC; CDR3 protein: CASSVEGQTPLYEQYF
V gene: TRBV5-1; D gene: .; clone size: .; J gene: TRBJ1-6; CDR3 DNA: TGCGCCAGCGGCGTACAGGGAAGGGAATCACCCCTCCACTTT; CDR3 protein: CASGVQGRESPLHF
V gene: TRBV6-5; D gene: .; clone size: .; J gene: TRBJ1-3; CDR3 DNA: TGTGCCAGCACATGGACCGGGGGTCCCGGAAACACCATATATTTT; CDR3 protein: CASTWTGGPGNTIYF
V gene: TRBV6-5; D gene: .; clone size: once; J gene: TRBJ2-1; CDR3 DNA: TGTGCCAGCAGTTACGGGGGGAGAAATGAGCAGTTCTTC; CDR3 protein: CASSYGGRNEQFF
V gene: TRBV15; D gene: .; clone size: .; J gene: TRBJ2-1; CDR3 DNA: TGTGCCACCAGCAGCGGGAGTTACAATGAGCAGTTCTTC; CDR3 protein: CATSSGSYNEQFF
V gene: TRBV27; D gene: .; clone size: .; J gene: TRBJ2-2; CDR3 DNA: TGTGCCAGCAGTTTCCAGGGGAGGAACACCGGGGAGCTGTTTTTT; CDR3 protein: CASSFQGRNTGELFF
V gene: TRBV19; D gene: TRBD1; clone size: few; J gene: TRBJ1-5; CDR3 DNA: TGTGCCAGTAGTTTTCGGACAGGGAATCAGCCCCAGCATTTT; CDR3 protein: CASSFRTGNQPQHF
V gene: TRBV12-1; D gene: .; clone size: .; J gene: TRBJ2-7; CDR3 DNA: TGTGCCAGCAACCGCCCGGACGGACACTACGAGCAGTACTTC; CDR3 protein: CASNRPDGHYEQYF
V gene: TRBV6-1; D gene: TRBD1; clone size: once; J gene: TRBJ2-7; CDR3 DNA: TGTGCCAGCAGTGAAGCTTCTAAGGGACAGGGTACGGAGCAGTACTTC; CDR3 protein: CASSEASKGQGTEQYF
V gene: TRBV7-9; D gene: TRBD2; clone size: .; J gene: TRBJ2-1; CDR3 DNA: TGTGCCAGCAGCACAGCTAGCGGGAGCTCCTACAATGAGCAGTTCTTC; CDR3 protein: CASSTASGSSYNEQFF
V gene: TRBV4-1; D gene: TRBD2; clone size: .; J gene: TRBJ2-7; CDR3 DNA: TGCGCCAGCAGCCAGGCGAGCGGGGGGCCCTACGAGCAGTACTTC; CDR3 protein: CASSQASGGPYEQYF
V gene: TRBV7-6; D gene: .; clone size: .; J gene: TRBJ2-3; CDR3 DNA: TGTGCCAGCAGTCCATTCGCACTAGCAGACACAGATACGCAGTATTTT; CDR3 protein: CASSPFALADTDTQYF
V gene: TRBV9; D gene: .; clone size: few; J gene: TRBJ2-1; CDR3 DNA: TGTGCCAGCAGCGTAGCTACTAACAATGAGCAGTTCTTC; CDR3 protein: CASSVATNNEQFF
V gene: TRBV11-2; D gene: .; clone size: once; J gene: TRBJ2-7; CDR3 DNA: TGTGCCAGCAGCGAGAGCAGGGCGGGGGCGACCTACGAGCAGTACTTC; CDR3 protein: CASSESRAGATYEQYF
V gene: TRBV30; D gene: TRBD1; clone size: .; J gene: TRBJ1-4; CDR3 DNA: TGTGCCTGGAATACCGGGACAGGGTATGAAAAACTGTTTTTT; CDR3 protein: CAWNTGTGYEKLFF
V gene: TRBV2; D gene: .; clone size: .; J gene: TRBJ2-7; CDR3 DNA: TGTGCCAGCAGTGAACTAAGCGAGCAGTACTTC; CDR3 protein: CASSELSEQYF
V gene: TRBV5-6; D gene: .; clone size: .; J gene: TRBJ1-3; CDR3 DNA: TGTGCCAGCAGCTCCCTTCGGTACTTCGGAAACACCATATATTTT; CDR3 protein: CASSSLRYFGNTIYF
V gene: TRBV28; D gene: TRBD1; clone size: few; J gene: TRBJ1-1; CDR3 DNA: TGTGCCAGCACCCCAGGAGGCCAGGGGGCATCTGAAGCTTTCTTT; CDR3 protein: CASTPGGQGASEAFF
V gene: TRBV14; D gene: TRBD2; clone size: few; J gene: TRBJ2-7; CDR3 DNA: TGTGCCAGCAGCCACGGAGGGAGGGGACTCGAGCAGTACTTC; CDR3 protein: CASSHGGRGLEQYF
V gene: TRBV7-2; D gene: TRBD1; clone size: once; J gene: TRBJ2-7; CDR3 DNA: TGTGCCAGCAGCTTAGTCACACCAGGGGGCGAGCAGTACTTC; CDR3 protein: CASSLVTPGGEQYF
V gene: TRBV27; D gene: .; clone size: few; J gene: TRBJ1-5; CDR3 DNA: TGTGCCAGCAGTCGTACTACCAACCAGGGTACTCCCGCAGATCAGCCCCAGCATTTT; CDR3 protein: CASSRTTNQGTPADQPQHF
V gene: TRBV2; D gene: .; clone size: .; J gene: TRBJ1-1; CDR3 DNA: TGTGCCAGCAGCGAACGGTTGGGCAACTCTGAAGCTTTCTTT; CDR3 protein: CASSERLGNSEAFF
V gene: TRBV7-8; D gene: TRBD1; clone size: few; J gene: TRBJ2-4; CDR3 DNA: TGTGCCAGCAGCTTAGCTGTTAAAGGGGGCGGTCAGTACTTC; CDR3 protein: CASSLAVKGGGQYF
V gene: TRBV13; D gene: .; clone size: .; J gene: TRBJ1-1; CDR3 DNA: TGTGCCAGCAGTCCAGGCGGGGCAGTAAACACTGAAGCTTTCTTT; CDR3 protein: CASSPGGAVNTEAFF
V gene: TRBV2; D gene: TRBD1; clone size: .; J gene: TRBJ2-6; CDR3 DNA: TGTGCCAGCACCTCGGACAGGAGGAATTCTGGGGCCAACGTCCTGACTTTC; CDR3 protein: CASTSDRRNSGANVLTF
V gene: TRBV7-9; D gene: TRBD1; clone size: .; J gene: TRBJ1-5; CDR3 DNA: TGTGCCAGCAGTATAGGGGGCAGGGATCAGCCCCAGCATTTT; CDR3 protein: CASSIGGRDQPQHF
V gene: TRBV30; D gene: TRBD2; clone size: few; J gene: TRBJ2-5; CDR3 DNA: TGTGCCTGGTGGGGACTAGCGGGGAGTTTGGACTTC; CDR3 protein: CAWWGLAGSLDF
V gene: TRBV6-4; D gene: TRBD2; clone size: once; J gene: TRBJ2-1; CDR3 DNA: TGTGCCAGCAGTGAGGACCCCACCACCTACGGGAGGGGTTACAATGAGCAGTTCTTC; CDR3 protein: CASSEDPTTYGRGYNEQFF
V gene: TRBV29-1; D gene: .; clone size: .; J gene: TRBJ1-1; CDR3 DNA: TGCAGCGTGGGACGGGAGGCTGAAGCTTTCTTT; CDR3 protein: CSVGREAEAFF
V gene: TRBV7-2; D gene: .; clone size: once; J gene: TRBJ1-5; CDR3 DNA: TGTGCCAGCAGCCCTAGTAGTCAGCCCCAGCATTTT; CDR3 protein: CASSPSSQPQHF
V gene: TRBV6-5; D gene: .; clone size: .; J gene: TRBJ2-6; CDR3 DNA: TGTGCCAGCAGTTCTTACAGGGATTCGGGGGCCAACGTCCTGACTTTC; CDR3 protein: CASSSYRDSGANVLTF
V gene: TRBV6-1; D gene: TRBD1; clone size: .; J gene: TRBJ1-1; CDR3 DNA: TGTGCCAGCATTCGGACAGGGGGACCTGAAGCTTTCTTT; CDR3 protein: CASIRTGGPEAFF
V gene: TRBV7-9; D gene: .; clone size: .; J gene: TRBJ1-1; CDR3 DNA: TGTGCCAGCAACTCCGGTTTAGAAGCTTTCTTT; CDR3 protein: CASNSGLEAFF
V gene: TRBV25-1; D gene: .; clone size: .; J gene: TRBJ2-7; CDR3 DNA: TGTGCCAGCAGATCAGGGGGGTCCTACGAGCAGTACTTC; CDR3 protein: CASRSGGSYEQYF
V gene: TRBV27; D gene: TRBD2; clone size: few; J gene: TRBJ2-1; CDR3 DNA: TGTGCCAGCAGTTTCACCCCAGCCTCTCTAGCGGGAGTGGGGCATGAGCAGTTCTTC; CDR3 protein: CASSFTPASLAGVGHEQFF
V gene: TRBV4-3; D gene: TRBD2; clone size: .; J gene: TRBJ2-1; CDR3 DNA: TGCGCCAGCAGCCAAGCCCTAGCGGGGAGCTCCTACAATGAGCAGTTCTTC; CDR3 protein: CASSQALAGSSYNEQFF
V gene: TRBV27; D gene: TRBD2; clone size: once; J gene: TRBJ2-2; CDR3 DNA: TGTGCCAGCAGTCTGACTAGCGGGAGGGCCCTTACCGGGGAGCTGTTTTTT; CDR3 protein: CASSLTSGRALTGELFF
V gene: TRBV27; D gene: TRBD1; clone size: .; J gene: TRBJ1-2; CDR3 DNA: TGTGCCAGCAGGACAGGGGGCGCGGGCTACACCTTC; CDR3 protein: CASRTGGAGYTF
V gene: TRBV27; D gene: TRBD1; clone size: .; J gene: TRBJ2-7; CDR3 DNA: TGTGCCAGCAGTTTATCGCGGACAGGGATTTCCTACGAGCAGTACTTC; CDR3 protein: CASSLSRTGISYEQYF
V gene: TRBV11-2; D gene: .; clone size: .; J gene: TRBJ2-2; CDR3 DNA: TGTGCCAGCAGCTTCAGGGGGGCATGGAACACCGGGGAGCTGTTTTTT; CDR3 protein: CASSFRGAWNTGELFF
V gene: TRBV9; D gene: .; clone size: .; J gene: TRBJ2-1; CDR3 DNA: TGTGCCAGCAGCGTAGCAGGGGCGACCTACAATGAGCAGTTCTTC; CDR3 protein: CASSVAGATYNEQFF
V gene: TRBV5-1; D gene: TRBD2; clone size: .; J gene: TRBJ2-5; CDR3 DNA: TGCGCCAGCAGCCCCGGACTAGCGGGGGCCCAAGAGACCCAGTACTTC; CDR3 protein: CASSPGLAGAQETQYF
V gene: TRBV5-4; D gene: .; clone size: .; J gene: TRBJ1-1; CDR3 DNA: TGTGCCAGCTCCCTGCCGGGGAACACTGAAGCTTTCTTT; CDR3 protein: CASSLPGNTEAFF
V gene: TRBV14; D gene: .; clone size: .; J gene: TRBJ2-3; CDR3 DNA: TGTGCCAGCAGCCGAACCCTAGCTCTCCCGACAGATACGCAGTATTTT; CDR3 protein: CASSRTLALPTDTQYF
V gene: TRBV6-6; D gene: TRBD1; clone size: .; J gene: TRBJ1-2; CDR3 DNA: TGTGCCGGCCTCGGACAGGGAGCTAACTATGGCTACACCTTC; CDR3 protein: CAGLGQGANYGYTF
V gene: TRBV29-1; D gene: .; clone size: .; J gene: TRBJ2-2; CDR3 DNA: TGCAGCGTTCCAGGGGAAGTCACCGGGGAGCTGTTTTTT; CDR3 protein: CSVPGEVTGELFF
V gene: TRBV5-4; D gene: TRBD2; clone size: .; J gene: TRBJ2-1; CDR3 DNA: TGTGCCAGCAGCTTGCTACTATCTGGCGGGGGGACTTACAATGAGCAGTTCTTC; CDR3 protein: CASSLLLSGGGTYNEQFF